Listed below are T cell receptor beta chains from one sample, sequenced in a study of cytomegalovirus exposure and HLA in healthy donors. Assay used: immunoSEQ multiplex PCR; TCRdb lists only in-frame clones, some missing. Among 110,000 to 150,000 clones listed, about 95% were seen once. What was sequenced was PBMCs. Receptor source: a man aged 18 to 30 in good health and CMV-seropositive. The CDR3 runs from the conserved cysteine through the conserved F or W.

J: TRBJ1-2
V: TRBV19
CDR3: CASSQANYGYTF

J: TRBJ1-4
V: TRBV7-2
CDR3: CASSLAFTPGAVATNEKLFF

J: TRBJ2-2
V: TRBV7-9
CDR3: CASSPTSGRAGELFF

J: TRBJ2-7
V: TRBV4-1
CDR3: CASSQELTSGSSYEQYF

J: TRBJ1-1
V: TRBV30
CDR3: CAWRRTGSTEAFF

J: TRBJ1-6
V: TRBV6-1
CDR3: CANRVTANSPLHF

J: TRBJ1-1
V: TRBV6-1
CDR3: CASSSRQGEGTEAFF

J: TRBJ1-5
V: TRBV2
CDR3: CASSPLTGKGQPQHF

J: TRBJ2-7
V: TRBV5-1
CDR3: CASSPLTSGTYEQYF

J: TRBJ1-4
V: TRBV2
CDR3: CASSVMGGTDEKLFF

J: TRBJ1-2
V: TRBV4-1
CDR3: CASSSGSQVNYGYTF

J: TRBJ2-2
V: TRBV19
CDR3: CASSIWVGDTGELFF

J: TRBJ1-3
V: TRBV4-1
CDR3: CASSQDATVSGNTIYF

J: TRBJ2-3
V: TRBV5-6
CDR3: CASSLRLAGSADTQYF

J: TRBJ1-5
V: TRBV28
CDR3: CASSPPDRPNQPQHF

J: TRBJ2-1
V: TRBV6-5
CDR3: CASSLRDNEQFF

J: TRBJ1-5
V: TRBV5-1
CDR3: CASSPGESGQPQHF

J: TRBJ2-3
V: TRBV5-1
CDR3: CASRAGAITDTQYF

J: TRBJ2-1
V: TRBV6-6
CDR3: CASSYFPLNEQFF

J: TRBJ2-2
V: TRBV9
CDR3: CASSVGQGARTGELFF

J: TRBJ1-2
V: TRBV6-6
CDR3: CASSSTGAEEGYTF

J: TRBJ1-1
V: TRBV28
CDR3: CASLATSLEAFF

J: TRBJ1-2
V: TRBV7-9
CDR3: CASSPRGAYGYTF

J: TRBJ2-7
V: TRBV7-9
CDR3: CASSLGLALAYEQYF

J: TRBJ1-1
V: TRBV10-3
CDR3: CATYIGTEAFF

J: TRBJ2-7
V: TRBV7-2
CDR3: CASSTQGNTYEQYF

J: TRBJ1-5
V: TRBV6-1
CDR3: CASSEALPGEYSNQPQHF

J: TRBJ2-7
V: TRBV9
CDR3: CASSGRDSIRLYF

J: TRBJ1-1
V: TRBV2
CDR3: CASSLTGQGEAFF

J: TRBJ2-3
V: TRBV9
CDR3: CASSTTGVGTDTQYF

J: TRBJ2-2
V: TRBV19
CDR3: CASSTSRGNRDTGELFF

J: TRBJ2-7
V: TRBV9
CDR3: CASSPTTRVYEQYF

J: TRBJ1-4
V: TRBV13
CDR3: CASSLVGTGSNEKLFF

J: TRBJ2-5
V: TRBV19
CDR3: CASSGIGTVETQYF

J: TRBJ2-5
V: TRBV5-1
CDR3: CASSPRQGSRETQYF

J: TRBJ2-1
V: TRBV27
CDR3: CASSYSGRDSNEQFF

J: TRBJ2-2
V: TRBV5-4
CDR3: CASSPSGGLAGGLDTGELFF

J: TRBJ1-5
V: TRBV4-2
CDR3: CASSTSDRGRLPQHF

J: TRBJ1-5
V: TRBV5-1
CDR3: CASSFGGQANQPQHF

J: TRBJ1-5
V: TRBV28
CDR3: CATSRGQPQHF

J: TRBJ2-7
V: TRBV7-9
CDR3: CASSFESGRRNEQYF

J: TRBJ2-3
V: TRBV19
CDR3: CASMDSGRRLTDTQYF

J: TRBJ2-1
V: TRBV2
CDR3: CASSRRLADSSYNEQFF

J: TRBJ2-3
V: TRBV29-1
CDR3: CSVTSGGDTQYF

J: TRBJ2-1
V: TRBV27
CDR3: CASSILDPVGTGGYNEQFF

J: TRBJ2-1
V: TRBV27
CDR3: CASSSRQTSGRGNEQFF

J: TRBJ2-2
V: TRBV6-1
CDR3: CASSGRRTSGRSGELFF

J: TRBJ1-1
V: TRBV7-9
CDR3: CASSPSNLQGAAFF

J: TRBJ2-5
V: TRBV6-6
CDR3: CASSQGLADYQETQYF

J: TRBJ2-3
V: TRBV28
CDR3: CASHSGSGADTQYF